The table lists the clone carrying this TCR beta chain with a few counts. Its antigen is not identified. Trimming removed 4 bases from V and 4 bases from J; junction bases left unmatched: 10. The CDR3 covers 15 residues. Per the germline V gene, CDR1 is MGHDK and CDR2 is SYGVNS. The donors, healthy adults who were HIV-negative, had experienced no recent acute infections or vaccinations. The sample originates from a study of shared clonotypes between healthy human individuals. Genomic DNA of every subset was divided equally among multiple immunoSEQ plates. The sorted-subset replicate PCRs were given about 200 ng DNA, which is some 29,000 T cell genomes. Assay: immunoSEQ multiplex PCR; the TCRdb copy retains only in-frame clones and omits some. The sample holds about 1.1 million clones; approximately 75% are singletons and the top ten take more than 0.85%. Study-level points and caveats: Lower generation probabilities were found for non-shared clonotypes than for those shared by all four donors.

The clonotype originates from a young man in good health. Some clones in this sample may be carry-over from other donors' samples. The J gene is TRBJ2-7, the V gene TRBV25-1; TRBD1 matches at 7 bases. Sequencing input: memory CD4+ T cells from PBMCs. Indicated subset: CD45RA-negative fraction. As DNA, the CDR3 is TGTGCCAGCAGTGTCACCGGGACAGCAGGATACGAGCAGTACTTC. This sequence encodes CASSVTGTAGYEQYF.